This record covers a single T cell receptor (beta chain). Its antigen is not yet known. The record has no base qualities; no much larger clone is one base away. The entry originates in a study of T cells in Graves' hyperthyroidism and ophthalmopathy (dated by TCRdb to the late 2010s). Concerning the study at large: To identify distinguishing TCR V-J signatures, a discovery cohort of roughly 100 patients was used, comprising 40 to 45 with Graves' ophthalmopathy and 57 with stable Graves' hyperthyroidism. An independent validation cohort of around 19 hyperthyroidism patients and 17 patients who later progressed to ophthalmopathy tested prospective prediction of ophthalmopathy. The 95 to 100 discovery patients were randomly divided into training and test sets at a 7:3 ratio. In addition, the study compared T-cell repertoires in thyroid tissue and in blood from five or six Graves' hyperthyroidism patients. Following sampling, methimazole starting at 30 mg daily was given to hyperthyroidism patients, and high-dose intravenous methylprednisolone was given to ophthalmopathy patients. TCR Vbeta CDR3 sequencing of 120 to 150 peripheral blood samples (over 40 ophthalmopathy, about 75 hyperthyroidism and around 17 progressor patients) is reported in the paper. General findings and caveats noted by the study authors: Most expanded thyroid clonotypes (frequency above 0.001) were also detected in blood, suggesting blood repertoires may reflect thyroid immune responses. In validation, progression to ophthalmopathy was predicted by the model with 55% to 71% sensitivity and 72% to 85% specificity, a median of approximately 6.5 months before onset. Sample size was not statistically predetermined, and investigators were not blinded to group allocation. A 13 V-J signature model separated ophthalmopathy from stable hyperthyroidism, with about 90% sensitivity and about 81% specificity in cross-validation and 80%/75% in testing.

Graves' hyperthyroidism was defined as stable when no progression to ophthalmopathy occurred over 18 months of follow-up. Hyperthyroidism patients were newly diagnosed, with disease duration under 2 months, and aged 18 to 65 years. Exclusion was applied to patients with uncontrolled infections, other autoimmune diseases, pregnancy or lactation. Diagnoses relied on clinical symptoms, serum thyroxine and TRAb, thyroid ultrasound and orbital computed tomography. Total RNA was extracted with Trizol reagent, and quality was checked on an Agilent 2100 Bioanalyzer. TCR beta CDR3 regions were amplified from RNA transcripts. The first round of RT-PCR for the TCR CDR3 was performed with the HTBI primer set and the Qiagen OneStep RT-PCR kit. The libraries were constructed in a second round of multiplex PCR and then size-selected and purified. Paired-end sequencing of the libraries was performed with 100 bp reads on an Illumina HiSeq2000. Per the source publication's procedure: Raw data were processed with SOAPnuke, discarding reads with adapters, uncalled bases, mean Phred below 15, or no exact constant-primer or identifier match. High-quality paired reads were merged using COPE v1.2.5, and each unique nucleotide sequence was defined as a clonotype. MiTCR v1.1 was used to align the clonotypes against IMGT TRBV, TRBD and TRBJ reference segments. Analysis was restricted to V-J combinations with a frequency above 0.0001, which covered 99.2% of repertoires. The TCS score was defined as the ratio of F50 (clonal expansion) to E x V (chaos), calculated using BLOSUM62-based TCRdist between CDR3 peptides within each V-J. Welch's t-statistics and random forest reduced several hundred V-J features to under 15, which were used in a naive Bayes classifier (R e1071). TCRdb itself trimmed the public reads at Q25 with fastp, ran MiXCR and retained productive beta chains. Each CDR3 protein gets just one entry, which takes the most common genes and DNA from the rows behind it. These V and J calls rely on TCRdb rather than the paper's analysis. This sample holds hundreds of thousands of distinct CDR3 sequences; about half were observed only once. The ten largest clones capture roughly 8.2% of the sample.

The receptor's source is a young woman with Graves' hyperthyroidism. Donor details come from another sample of the same person, matched by shared clones. Specimen: peripheral blood or thyroid tissue (not recorded which).

The CDR3 is CASSPDRRLFVYGYTF. Read as DNA, the sequence is TGTGCCAGCAGCCCCGACAGGCGTCTATTTGTCTATGGCTACACCTTC. Recombination linked TRBV25-1 to TRBJ1-2, with a tentative D gene TRBD1 over 6 matching bases. V loses 6 bases, J loses 4 bases, and the germline ends lie 21 bases apart. CDR1 MGHDK and CDR2 SYGVNS were looked up in the germline V gene. Taken from cysteine to phenylalanine, the CDR3 has 16 residues. The DNA shown is the 48-base CDR3, in frame from base 1.